This T cell receptor beta chain was found in a study of OX40 agonist ivuxolimab in advanced cancers. Study as a whole: Patients were dosed with the agonistic anti-OX40 (CD134) antibody ivuxolimab. Patients were treated with intravenous ivuxolimab, dosed at 0.01 to 10 mg/kg and infused every 2 weeks.

Points on this clone: Antigen: not known.

Trimming at V came to 1 base and at J to 7 bases, leaving 5 bases not matched to a gene. CDR3 length: 15 residues. The germline V gene has CDR1 SGHAT and CDR2 FQDESV (reference sequence). Assay used: immunoSEQ multiplex PCR; TCRdb lists only in-frame clones, some missing. In the table there are roughly 100,000 clones, 80% to 90% of which are singletons. Findings and caveats of the study: CD4+ and CD8+ T cells in blood underwent clonal expansion by week 6 at 0.1 to 3.0 mg/kg. The study did not work out the antigen specificity of the expanded peripheral T cells.

The receptor's source is an adult with an advanced solid tumor such as melanoma, head and neck, liver or kidney cancer. The chain recombines TRBV11-1 with TRBJ2-1; TRBD2 agrees at 9 bases. The sample in question was CD4+ or CD8+ T cells sorted from blood, obtained in a trial of the OX40 agonist ivuxolimab. The CDR3, as DNA: TGTGCCAGCAGCTTAGGCGGGGGGGCCAGTAATGAGCAGTTCTTC. Translated: CASSLGGGASNEQFF.